This entry lists 15 T cell receptor beta chains sequenced from one sample in a study of cytomegalovirus exposure and HLA in healthy donors. Repertoires were generated with immunoSEQ multiplex PCR, while TCRdb's copy carries only in-frame clones and drops some. This table has about 60,000 clones, approximately 95% appearing once. Material: PBMCs. These receptors were taken from a woman younger than 35 in good health and CMV-seropositive.

The V gene is TRBV7-6, the J gene TRBJ2-3, with 9 positions matching TRBD2. The CDR3 covers 15 residues. Germline V gene data show CDR1 as SGHVS and CDR2 as FNYEAQ. V dropped 1 base and J dropped 3; count of bases not matched to a gene: 2. The DNA for the CDR3 is TGTGCCAGCAGCTTAGGAACTAGCGGGACAGATACGCAGTATTTT. It translates to CASSLGTSGTDTQYF.

The J gene is TRBJ2-7, the V gene TRBV11-2, with TRBD1 identical over 10 bases. The germline V gene has CDR1 SGHAT and CDR2 FQNNGV. This CDR3 is built from 14 residues. Unmatched junction bases numbered 9, after V lost 7 bases and J lost 6 bases. The CDR3 reads CASKTGQGYSEQYF. In DNA form, the CDR3 reads TGTGCCAGCAAGACGGGACAGGGGTACTCCGAGCAGTACTTC.

CDR3 residues: CASSSTSGSTDTQYF. As DNA, the CDR3 is TGTGCCAGCAGCTCCACTAGCGGGAGCACAGATACGCAGTATTTT. The chain links TRBV27 to TRBJ2-3; 9 bases map to TRBD2. Germline CDR1 and CDR2: MNHEY and SMNVEV (reference sequence). The V and J ends lost 6 bases and 0 bases, in that order; junction bases with no gene match: 4. This CDR3 contains 15 residues.

V is TRBV7-2 and J is TRBJ1-6, with 12 bases that match TRBD1. Germline CDR1 SGHTA, CDR2 FQGNSA. The length of the CDR3 is 15 residues. After removal of 3 bases from V and 9 bases from J, the junction contained 3 bases not matched to a gene. The CDR3 coding sequence is TGTGCCAGCAGCTTTGGGACAGGGGGCTTTTCACCCCTCCACTTT. Amino acid sequence: CASSFGTGGFSPLHF.

The rearrangement joins TRBV9 to TRBJ2-3; 7 bases are shared with TRBD1. There are 16 residues in the CDR3. The junction had 11 bases not matched to a gene; V was cut back by 4 bases and J by 3 bases. Germline V gene sequence: CDR1 SGDLS, CDR2 YYNGEE. The DNA of the CDR3 is TGTGCCAGCAGCCCGACCGGGACAGCTCGAACAGATACGCAGTATTTT. This encodes CASSPTGTARTDTQYF.

The gene calls are TRBV9 and TRBJ1-2, with a possible D match to TRBD1 (5 bases). This CDR3 comprises 16 residues. Germline V CDR1 and CDR2: SGDLS, YYNGEE. Trimming stripped 4 bases from V and 0 bases from J, with 16 bases between. The CDR3 bases are TGTGCCAGCAGCAACTTCTGGGGCGGCTCTAACTATGGCTACACCTTC. Translated, it gives CASSNFWGGSNYGYTF.

The V call is TRBV6-1, the J call TRBJ2-7, with 10 bases lining up with TRBD1. Germline V gives CDR1 MNHNS, CDR2 SASEGT. The CDR3 spans 15 residues. The V gene end was trimmed by 4 bases and the J gene end by 4 bases; junction bases not matched to a gene: 7. CDR3 nucleotides: TGTGCCAGCAGTGGAACCGGGACAGGGGCATACGAGCAGTACTTC. This gives the protein CASSGTGTGAYEQYF.

V and J are TRBV28 and TRBJ1-1; maybe TRBD1 (5 bases). CDR1 and CDR2 (germline): MDHEN, SYDVKM. V was trimmed by 6 bases and J by 3 bases, leaving 17 bases between them. This CDR3 spans 15 amino acids. This chain's CDR3 is CASSEGGSGDTEAFF. The CDR3 DNA reads TGTGCCAGCAGCGAAGGAGGGTCGGGGGACACTGAAGCTTTCTTT.

V and J are TRBV5-1 and TRBJ2-1; 8 positions match TRBD1. V was pared by 2 bases and J by 4 bases, with 5 bases of the junction left unmatched. Germline V lookup: CDR1 SGHRS, CDR2 YFSETQ. CDR3 length: 15 residues. The CDR3: CASSFPRQGYNEQFF. DNA of the CDR3: TGCGCCAGCAGCTTCCCGCGACAGGGGTACAATGAGCAGTTCTTC. Supplemented by reference TRBV5-1 and TRBJ2-1, the full variable domain reads KAGVTQTPRYLIKTRGQQVTLSCSPISGHRSVSWYQQTPGQGLQFLFEYFSETQRNKGNFPGRFSGRQFSNSRSEMNVSTLELGDSALYLCASSFPRQGYNEQFFGPGTRLTVL.

The rearrangement joins TRBV28 to TRBJ1-3, with 7 bases aligning to TRBD1. This CDR3 is built from 16 residues. V trimming: 5 bases; J trimming: 3 bases; junction bases outside the gene matches: 10. Germline assignment: CDR1 MDHEN and CDR2 SYDVKM. The CDR3 loop reads CASSQLKGASGNTIYF. Here the CDR3 DNA reads TGTGCCAGCAGTCAGCTAAAGGGGGCGAGTGGAAACACCATATATTTT.

The CDR3 sequence: CASRRTGFEETQYF. The CDR3 DNA reads as TGTGCCAGCAGACGTACAGGGTTTGAAGAGACCCAGTACTTC. The V call is TRBV11-2, the J call TRBJ2-5; TRBD1 is a possible D gene (6 bases). Trimming pared 6 bases from V and 3 bases from J, leaving 14 bases between. This CDR3 region has 14 residues. Germline CDR1 and CDR2: SGHAT and FQNNGV.

The chain is built from TRBV29-1 and TRBJ1-1; unclear D gene. V lost 2 bases to trimming and J lost 8 bases, with 21 bases between them. CDR3 length: 15 amino acids. Germline CDR1 reads SQVTM; CDR2 reads ANQGSEA. CDR3: CSVENNPISLGEAFF. CDR3 DNA: TGCAGCGTTGAAAATAATCCCATCTCCCTAGGCGAAGCTTTCTTT. The entire variable domain, with the rest obtained from reference TRBV29-1 and TRBJ1-1, is as follows: SAVISQKPSRDICQRGTSLTIQCQVDSQVTMMFWYRQQPGQSLTLIATANQGSEATYESGFVIDKFPISRPNLTFSTLTVSNMSPEDSSIYLCSVENNPISLGEAFFGQGTRLTVV.

The V gene is TRBV7-2, the J gene TRBJ2-4, with 7 nucleotides matching TRBD2. Germline V lookup: CDR1 SGHTA, CDR2 FQGNSA. The CDR3 is 14 residues long. After removal of 5 bases from V and 5 bases from J, the junction contained 6 bases not matched to a gene. The DNA for the CDR3 is TGTGCCAGCAGCATCAGTGGGGGGGAAAACATTCAGTACTTC. It codes for CASSISGGENIQYF.

This rearrangement joins TRBV18 to TRBJ1-1; the D gene is possibly TRBD1 (6 bases). The V end was cut by 0 bases, the J end by 6 bases, with 11 bases between. The CDR3 runs 14 residues. Germline-derived CDR1 and CDR2 are KGHSH and LQKENI. Written as DNA, the CDR3 is TGTGCCAGCTCACCACCGGGCAGGGGATCTGAAGCTTTCTTT. As protein: CASSPPGRGSEAFF.

The chain combines TRBV28 with TRBJ2-7; maybe TRBD1 (6 bases). The CDR3 contains 15 residues. V lost 3 bases to trimming and J lost 4 bases, with 16 bases between them. The germline gives CDR1 MDHEN, CDR2 SYDVKM. The CDR3 here is CASSFRQEKLYEQYF. The CDR3 region has the DNA TGTGCCAGCAGTTTCCGACAGGAAAAATTGTACGAGCAGTACTTC.